Below, 15 T cell receptor beta chains from the same sample are listed, as sequenced in a study of T cells in Graves' hyperthyroidism and ophthalmopathy. There were TCR beta CDR3 regions amplified from RNA transcripts. The HTBI set primed first-round TCR CDR3 RT-PCR. Using its own MiXCR run on the multiplex PCR reads, TCRdb lists one record per CDR3 protein. The table has approximately 600,000 distinct CDR3 sequences, about 20% seen once. The material sequenced was blood. These receptors were obtained from a young man with Graves' ophthalmopathy.

This clonotype was counted a few times. V usage is TRBV15 and J usage is TRBJ1-1; no clear D. Trimming removed 6 bases from V and 2 bases from J, with 13 bases in between. CDR1 is LNHNV, CDR2 YYDKDF, per germline (reference sequence). This CDR3 spans 14 amino acids. CDR3 loop: CATREDVANTEAFF. The CDR3 DNA is TGTGCCACCAGAGAGGACGTAGCTAACACTGAAGCTTTCTTT.

This clonotype was observed a few times. The J gene is TRBJ2-7, the V gene TRBV6-2 or TRBV6-3; 10 nucleotides agree with TRBD2. Germline V lookup: CDR1 MNHEY, CDR2 SVGEGT. The CDR3 runs 15 residues. V lost 1 base to trimming and J lost 2 bases; unmatched junction nucleotides: 2. CDR3 coding DNA: TGTGCCAGCAGTTACTGGACTAGCGGTACCTACGAGCAGTACTTC. It codes for CASSYWTSGTYEQYF.

This clonotype was detected ten times or more. The chain employs TRBV6-8 and TRBJ1-5, with D possibly TRBD1 on 6 matching bases. Germline V gene sequence: CDR1 MNHGY, CDR2 SAAAGT. The CDR3 runs to 14 residues. Trimming took off 8 bases at V and 1 base at J, with 12 bases between the two ends. CDR3 nucleotide sequence: TGTGCCAGCCCGGGACAAGAAAGCAATCAGCCCCAGCATTTT. The encoded protein is CASPGQESNQPQHF.

J is TRBJ1-3 and V is TRBV28; 7 bases are a match to TRBD1. CDR1 MDHEN and CDR2 SYDVKM come from the germline V gene. Trimming removed 6 bases from V and 0 bases from J; junction bases left unmatched: 2. The CDR3 is made up of 14 amino acids. DNA for the CDR3: TGTGCCAGCAGGGGACAGATCTCTGGAAACACCATATATTTT. This codes for CASRGQISGNTIYF.

In this sample, this clonotype turned up a few times. The chain carries TRBV6-1 and TRBJ1-1; TRBD1 might be the D (5 bases). V was clipped by 6 bases and J by 4 bases, with 9 bases between them. The CDR3 is 12 residues long. Germline lookup yields CDR1 MNHNS and CDR2 SASEGT. The CDR3 spells CASRDGATEAFF. Written as DNA, the CDR3 is TGTGCCAGCAGGGACGGGGCCACTGAAGCTTTCTTT.

This clonotype has more than one count but fewer than ten. The rearrangement links TRBV6-2 or TRBV6-3 to TRBJ1-4; D may be TRBD1 (5 bases). Germline V CDR1 and CDR2: MNHEY, SVGEGT. V was trimmed by 0 bases and J by 6 bases, leaving 20 bases between them. The CDR3 has 18 residues. CDR3 loop: CASSYSVVKEGQDEKLFF. The CDR3 coding sequence is TGTGCCAGCAGTTACTCCGTGGTGAAGGAGGGGCAGGATGAAAAACTGTTTTTT.

The CDR3 loop is CASSGAAGGTGAYEQYF. CDR3 sequence (DNA): TGTGCCAGCAGTGGAGCCGCGGGGGGGACAGGGGCCTACGAGCAGTACTTC. V gene TRBV28 combines with J gene TRBJ2-7, with D possibly matching TRBD1 (10 bases). Germline lookup yields CDR1 MDHEN and CDR2 SYDVKM. V was clipped by 5 bases and J by 2 bases, with 22 bases between them. The CDR3 sequence is 17 residues long.

This clonotype was seen ten or more times. The chain uses TRBV5-5 and TRBJ2-4, with D unclear. Germline V gene data show CDR1 as SGHKS and CDR2 as YYEKEE (reference sequence). The ends were cut back, 1 base at V and 0 bases at J, with 11 bases in the middle. This CDR3 spans 16 amino acids. CDR3 nucleotide sequence: TGTGCCAGCAGCTTGACCCTGTCAGTAGCCAAAAACATTCAGTACTTC. Translation gives CASSLTLSVAKNIQYF. The full variable domain, with the rest looked up from reference TRBV5-5 and TRBJ2-4, is DAGVTQSPTHLIKTRGQQVTLRCSPISGHKSVSWYQQVLGQGPQFIFQYYEKEERGRGNFPDRFSARQFPNYSSELNVNALLLGDSALYLCASSLTLSVAKNIQYFGAGTRLSVL.

This clonotype was seen more than once but under ten times. Here the CDR3 reads CSARDVNGYTF. CDR3 coding DNA: TGCAGTGCTAGAGATGTGAATGGCTACACCTTC. This chain connects TRBV20-1 to TRBJ1-2, with D hard to call. CDR3 length equals 11 residues. Germline V CDR1 and CDR2: DFQATT, SNEGSKA (reference sequence). V lost 0 bases and J lost 6, with 5 bases in between.

This clonotype was counted a few times. This chain connects TRBV6-6 to TRBJ2-1; TRBD2 matches 7 bases. Germline lookup yields CDR1 MNHNY and CDR2 SVGAGI (reference sequence). Unmatched junction bases numbered 3, after V lost 0 bases and J lost 7 bases. The CDR3 runs to 14 residues. CDR3 in amino acids: CASSYSLAANEQFF. The CDR3 DNA reads TGTGCCAGCAGTTACTCCCTAGCGGCAAATGAGCAGTTCTTC.

This clonotype was picked up a small number of times. CDR3 sequence reads: CASSPGASSSGNTIYF. CDR3 nucleotide sequence: TGTGCCAGCAGTCCTGGAGCTTCTTCCTCTGGAAACACCATATATTTT. The rearrangement links TRBV28 to TRBJ1-3; D uncertain. This CDR3 contains 16 residues. V was trimmed by 5 bases and J by 0 bases, leaving 14 bases between them. Germline CDR1 reads MDHEN; CDR2 reads SYDVKM.

This clonotype was counted at least ten times. The chain uses TRBV5-1 and TRBJ2-1, with no clear D. Germline V gene sequence: CDR1 SGHRS, CDR2 YFSETQ. Trimming left V 6 bases short and J 0 bases short, with 7 bases between. This CDR3 has 13 amino acids. CDR3 protein: CASKPISYNEQFF. In DNA form, the CDR3 reads TGCGCCAGCAAACCGATCTCCTACAATGAGCAGTTCTTC.

The rearrangement links TRBV27 to TRBJ1-5; D gene uncertain. The CDR3 spans 15 residues. V was trimmed by 6 bases and J by 3 bases, leaving 15 bases between them. In germline, CDR1 is MNHEY, CDR2 SMNVEV (reference sequence). The CDR3 DNA sequence: TGTGCCAGCAGCCCGAGCCGGAGCTTCAATCAGCCCCAGCATTTT. Translated: CASSPSRSFNQPQHF.

This clonotype has more than one count but fewer than ten. This rearrangement joins TRBV11-1 to TRBJ2-7, with 9 positions matching TRBD1. The V segment lost 0 bases and the J segment 0 bases; nucleotides outside the gene matches: 6. Germline loops: CDR1 SGHAT, CDR2 FQDESV (reference sequence). The CDR3 loop spans 17 amino acids. CDR3: CASSLAGQGGISYEQYF. CDR3 in DNA: TGTGCCAGCAGCTTAGCGGGACAGGGAGGGATCTCCTACGAGCAGTACTTC. Complete variable domain (other parts from reference TRBV11-1 and TRBJ2-7): EAEVAQSPRYKITEKSQAVAFWCDPISGHATLYWYRQILGQGPELLVQFQDESVVDDSQLPKDRFSAERLKGVDSTLKIQPAELGDSAMYLCASSLAGQGGISYEQYFGPGTRLTVT.

The rearrangement joins TRBV29-1 to TRBJ2-1; D is unclear. The CDR3 is 14 amino acids. Trimming cost V 0 bases and J 4 bases, with 10 bases left between them. Looked up from germline, CDR1 is SQVTM and CDR2 is ANQGSEA. This CDR3 is CSVEDQRSYNEQFF. The DNA of the CDR3 is TGCAGCGTTGAAGATCAACGGAGTTACAATGAGCAGTTCTTC.